This TCR beta chain was sequenced for a study of CD8 T cells in ankylosing spondylitis. Study results and caveats: Seemingly distinctive of ankylosing spondylitis blood was a TCR beta motif formed by eight highly homologous variants.

Using its own MiXCR run on the 5' RACE reads, TCRdb lists one record per CDR3 protein. Of some 250,000 distinct CDR3 sequences listed, approximately 9% are singletons. Trimming left V 5 bases short and J 5 bases short, with 15 bases between. The germline CDR1 and CDR2 sequences are SGHAT and FQNNGV. CDR3 length equals 14 residues. This clonotype was seen repeatedly, ten times or more. Its target is unknown. The rearrangement joins TRBV11-2 to TRBJ1-2, with D possibly TRBD1 on 6 matching bases. Material: blood, either unsorted or a sorted T cell fraction (not recorded which). The origin of this receptor is a male donor with ankylosing spondylitis or in good health (not recorded which). CDR3 loop: CASSAGRGEYGYTF. The CDR3 coding sequence is TGTGCCAGCAGCGCCGGCAGGGGAGAGTATGGCTACACCTTC. Supplemented by reference TRBV11-2 and TRBJ1-2, the full variable domain reads EAGVAQSPRYKIIEKRQSVAFWCNPISGHATLYWYQQILGQGPKLLIQFQNNGVVDDSQLPKDRFSAERLKGVDSTLKIQPAKLEDSAVYLCASSAGRGEYGYTFGSGTRLTVV.